This T cell receptor (beta chain) was observed in a study of blood T cell repertoires in COVID-19. Study information: Donors in the United States, Italy and Spain gave samples during acute or convalescent COVID-19.

As originally analysed: The authors estimated nucleated cell counts from reference gene primer amplification. Method: immunoSEQ multiplex PCR; TCRdb's copy keeps in-frame clones and lacks some. Clone size and V and J calls were adopted from that table, with D and trimming inferred from the DNA. The sample records approximately 300,000 clones, roughly 90% being singletons. Germline CDR1 and CDR2: SGHAT and FQNNGV. V was clipped by 1 base and J by 2 bases; unmatched bases: 7. The CDR3 length is 18 residues. The chain uses TRBV11-2 and TRBJ2-2; TRBD2 aligns across 10 bases. Material for sequencing was PBMCs or T cells enriched from blood (not recorded which). The TCR was taken from a man aged 55-75 years who had recovered from COVID-19. The CDR3 reads CASSLGASGSRNTGELFF. CDR3 coding DNA: TGTGCCAGCAGCTTAGGGGCTAGCGGGAGCCGTAACACCGGGGAGCTGTTTTTT.